The T cell receptor (beta chain) described here comes from a study of shared clonotypes between healthy human individuals. Points from the study as a whole: A reduction in generation probabilities was seen for non-shared clonotypes relative to those shared by all four donors.

The assay used deep level. Only in-frame clones appear in the TCRdb table, and some are missing; sequencing was by immunoSEQ multiplex PCR. This sample carries around 2,000,000 clones, roughly 95% of them seen once, and the ten largest clones take 1.2%. About this clone itself: Its antigen is undetermined.

Selected positively for CCR7 and CD45RO-negative, naive CD8 cells excluded terminally differentiated effector memory CD45RA+ cells. Sequencing input: naive CD8+ T cells sorted from blood. The TCR was taken from a man aged 18 to 30 in good health.

DNA for the CDR3: TGCAGCCCCCCGAAAGGGACAGATTTCTACGAGCAGTACTTC. The encoded protein is CSPPKGTDFYEQYF. This chain joins TRBV29-1 and TRBJ2-7; 7 bases align to TRBD1. The germline CDR1 and CDR2 sequences are SQVTM and ANQGSEA. The CDR3 is 14 residues long. V trimming: 8 bases; J trimming: 3 bases; junction bases outside the gene matches: 13.